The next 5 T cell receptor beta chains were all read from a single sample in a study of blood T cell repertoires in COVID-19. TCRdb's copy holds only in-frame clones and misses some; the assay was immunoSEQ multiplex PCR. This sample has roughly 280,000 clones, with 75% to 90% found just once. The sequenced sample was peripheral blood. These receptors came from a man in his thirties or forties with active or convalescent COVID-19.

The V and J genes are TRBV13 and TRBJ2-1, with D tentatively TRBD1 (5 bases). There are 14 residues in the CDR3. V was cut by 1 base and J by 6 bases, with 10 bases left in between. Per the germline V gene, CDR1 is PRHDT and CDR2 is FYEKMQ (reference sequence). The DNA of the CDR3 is TGTGCCAGCAGCTTAGAAGGACATCCCAATGAGCAGTTCTTC. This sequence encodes CASSLEGHPNEQFF.

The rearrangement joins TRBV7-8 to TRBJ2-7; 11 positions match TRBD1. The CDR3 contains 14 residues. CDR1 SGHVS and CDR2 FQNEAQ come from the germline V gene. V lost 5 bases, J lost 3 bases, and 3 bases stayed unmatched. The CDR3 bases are TGTGCCAGCAGCCCCGGGACAGGGGGCTACGAGCAGTACTTC. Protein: CASSPGTGGYEQYF.

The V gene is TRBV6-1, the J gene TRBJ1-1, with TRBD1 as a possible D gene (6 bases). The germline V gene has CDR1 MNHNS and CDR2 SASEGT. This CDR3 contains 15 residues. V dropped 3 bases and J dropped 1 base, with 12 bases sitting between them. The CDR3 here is CASSDRGGGNTEAFF. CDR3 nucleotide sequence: TGTGCCAGCAGTGACAGGGGCGGGGGGAACACTGAAGCTTTCTTT.

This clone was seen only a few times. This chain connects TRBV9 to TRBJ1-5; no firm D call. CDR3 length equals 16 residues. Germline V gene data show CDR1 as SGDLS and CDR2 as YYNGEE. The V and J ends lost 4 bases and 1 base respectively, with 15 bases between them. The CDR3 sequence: CASSPFSGESNQPQHF. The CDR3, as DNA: TGTGCCAGCAGCCCCTTCAGCGGGGAGAGCAATCAGCCCCAGCATTTT. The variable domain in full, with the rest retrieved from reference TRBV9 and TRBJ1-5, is DSGVTQTPKHLITATGQRVTLRCSPRSGDLSVYWYQQSLDQGLQFLIQYYNGEERAKGNILERFSAQQFPDLHSELNLSSLELGDSALYFCASSPFSGESNQPQHFGDGTRLSIL.

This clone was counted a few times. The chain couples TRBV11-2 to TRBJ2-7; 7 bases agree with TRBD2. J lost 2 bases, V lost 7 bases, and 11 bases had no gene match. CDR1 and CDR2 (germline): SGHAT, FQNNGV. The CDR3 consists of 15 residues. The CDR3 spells CASTLGSGRAYEQYF. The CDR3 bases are TGTGCCAGCACCCTAGGGTCAGGGAGGGCCTACGAGCAGTACTTC.